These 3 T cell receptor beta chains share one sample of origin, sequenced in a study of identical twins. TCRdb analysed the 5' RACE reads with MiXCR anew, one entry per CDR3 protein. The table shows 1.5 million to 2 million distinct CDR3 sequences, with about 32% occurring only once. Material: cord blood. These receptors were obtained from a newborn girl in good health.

The CDR3 DNA reads TGTGCCAGCAGTTACTCTCGGACTAGCGGGGGCAGCACAGATACGCAGTATTTT. Translation gives CASSYSRTSGGSTDTQYF. The chain uses TRBV6-5 and TRBJ2-3; TRBD2 aligns across 13 bases. Germline V gene sequence: CDR1 MNHEY, CDR2 SVGAGI. The trim removed 0 bases at V and 0 bases at J, leaving 3 bases unmatched. There are 18 residues in the CDR3.

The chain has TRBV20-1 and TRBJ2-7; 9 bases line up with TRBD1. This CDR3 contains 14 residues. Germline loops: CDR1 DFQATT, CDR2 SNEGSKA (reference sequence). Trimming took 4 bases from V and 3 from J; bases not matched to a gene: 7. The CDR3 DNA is TGCAGTGCTACCCAAGGGACAGGGAACTACGAGCAGTACTTC. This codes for CSATQGTGNYEQYF.

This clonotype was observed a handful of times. Written as DNA, the CDR3 is TGCAGTGCTGATAAACAGGGTTATGGCTACACCTTC. This codes for CSADKQGYGYTF. The chain links TRBV20-1 to TRBJ1-2; maybe TRBD1 (6 bases). From germline, CDR1 is DFQATT and CDR2 SNEGSKA (reference sequence). Trimming shortened V by 5 bases and J by 5 bases, and 12 bases separated the two germline ends. The CDR3 length is 12 residues.